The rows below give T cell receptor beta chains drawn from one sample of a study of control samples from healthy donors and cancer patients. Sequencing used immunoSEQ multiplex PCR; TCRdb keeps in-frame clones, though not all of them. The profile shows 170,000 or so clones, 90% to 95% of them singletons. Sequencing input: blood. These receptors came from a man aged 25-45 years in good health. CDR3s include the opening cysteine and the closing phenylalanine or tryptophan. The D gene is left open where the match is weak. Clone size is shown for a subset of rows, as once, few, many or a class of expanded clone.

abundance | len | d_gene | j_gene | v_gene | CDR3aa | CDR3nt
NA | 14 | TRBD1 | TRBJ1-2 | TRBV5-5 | CASSFDRANYGYTF | TGTGCCAGCAGCTTTGACAGGGCCAACTATGGCTACACCTTC
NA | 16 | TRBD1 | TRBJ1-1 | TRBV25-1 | CASSEWGQGVNTEAFF | TGTGCCAGCAGTGAGTGGGGACAGGGGGTGAACACTGAAGCTTTCTTT
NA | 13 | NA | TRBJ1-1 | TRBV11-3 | CASSFEQDTEAFF | TGTGCCAGCAGCTTCGAACAGGACACTGAAGCTTTCTTT
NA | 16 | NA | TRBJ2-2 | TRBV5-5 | CASSLGQGYGTGELFF | TGTGCCAGCAGCTTGGGGCAGGGTTATGGCACCGGGGAGCTGTTTTTT
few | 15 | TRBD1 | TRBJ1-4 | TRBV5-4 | CASSLTGEHNEKLFF | TGTGCCAGCAGCTTGACAGGGGAGCATAATGAAAAACTGTTTTTT
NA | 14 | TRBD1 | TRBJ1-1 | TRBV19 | CASSTSGGPTEAFF | TGTGCCAGTAGTACTTCAGGGGGTCCCACTGAAGCTTTCTTT
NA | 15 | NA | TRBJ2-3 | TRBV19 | CASSIPLRRTDTQYF | TGTGCCAGTAGTATACCCCTCAGGCGCACAGATACGCAGTATTTT
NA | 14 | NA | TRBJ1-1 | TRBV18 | CASLPGATNTEAFF | TGTGCCAGCCTCCCCGGGGCGACGAACACTGAAGCTTTCTTT
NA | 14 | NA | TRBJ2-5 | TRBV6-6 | CASSFESRRETQYF | TGTGCCAGCAGTTTCGAGTCTAGGAGGGAGACCCAGTACTTC
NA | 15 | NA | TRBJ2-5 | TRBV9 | CASSVDTGREKTQYF | TGTGCCAGCAGCGTAGACACGGGCAGGGAAAAGACCCAGTACTTC
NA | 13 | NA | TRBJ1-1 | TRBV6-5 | CASYYPENTEAFF | TGTGCCAGCTACTACCCAGAGAACACTGAAGCTTTCTTT
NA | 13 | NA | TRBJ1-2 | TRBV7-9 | CASSLDSNYGYTF | TGTGCCAGCAGCTTAGACAGTAACTATGGCTACACCTTC
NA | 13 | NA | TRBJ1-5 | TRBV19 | CASSADAHGAQHF | TGTGCCAGTAGTGCGGACGCCCACGGGGCCCAGCATTTT
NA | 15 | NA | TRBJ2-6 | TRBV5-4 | CASSKQVSGANVLTF | TGTGCCAGCAGCAAACAGGTATCTGGGGCCAACGTCCTGACTTTC
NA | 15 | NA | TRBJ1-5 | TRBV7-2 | CASSLQAYSNQPQHF | TGTGCCAGCAGCTTACAGGCTTATAGCAATCAGCCCCAGCATTTT
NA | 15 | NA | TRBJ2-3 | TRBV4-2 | CASSQVSMTADTQYF | TGTGCCAGCAGCCAAGTGTCAATGACCGCAGATACGCAGTATTTT
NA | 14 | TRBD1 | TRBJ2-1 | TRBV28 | CASSFGTGYNEQFF | TGTGCCAGCAGTTTCGGGACAGGATACAATGAGCAGTTCTTC